This entry lists 25 T cell receptor beta chains sequenced from one sample in a study of T cells in Graves' hyperthyroidism and ophthalmopathy. Amplification of TCR beta CDR3 regions used RNA as the template. TCR CDR3 regions were first amplified by RT-PCR with HTBI primers. From the multiplex PCR reads, TCRdb called clonotypes with MiXCR, one entry per CDR3 protein. The sample consists of some 650,000 distinct CDR3 sequences, approximately 16% of them appearing once. The source material was blood. Every receptor here comes from a woman aged 40 to 49 with Graves' ophthalmopathy.

This clonotype was observed at least ten times. CDR3 nucleotides: TGTGCCAGCAGCTCATACGGGACAGGGGGCACTGAAGCTTTCTTT. As protein: CASSSYGTGGTEAFF. The rearrangement links TRBV7-9 to TRBJ1-1; TRBD1 matches 11 bases. From germline, CDR1 is SEHNR and CDR2 FQNEAQ (reference sequence). Trimming took 4 bases from V and 4 from J; bases not matched to a gene: 5. The CDR3 runs to 15 residues.

This clonotype was counted at least ten times. CDR3 in amino acids: CASSYSGEYNEQFF. The CDR3 nucleotides read TGTGCCAGCAGTTACTCCGGGGAGTACAATGAGCAGTTCTTC. The rearrangement joins TRBV6-6 to TRBJ2-1, with a weak D call TRBD2 (5 bases). The CDR3 runs 14 residues. V was clipped by 0 bases and J by 4 bases, with 7 bases between them. Germline V lookup: CDR1 MNHNY, CDR2 SVGAGI (reference sequence).

This clonotype was seen a handful of times. The chain employs TRBV6-1 and TRBJ2-1; 9 bases align to TRBD1. V lost 9 bases and J lost 11; bases outside the gene matches: 14. CDR1 and CDR2 (germline): MNHNS, SASEGT. CDR3 length equals 14 residues. The CDR3 sequence is CARDTGGASGKQFF. CDR3 bases: TGTGCCAGGGATACAGGGGGCGCGTCGGGGAAGCAGTTCTTC.

This clonotype was detected ten times or more. The CDR3 DNA sequence: TGCAGTGCCCATCCCGGGAACAGGGGAGGGAGCACTGAAGCTTTCTTT. Translated, it gives CSAHPGNRGGSTEAFF. The chain employs TRBV20-1 and TRBJ1-1, with TRBD1 matching over 7 bases. The CDR3 has 16 amino acids. The junction had 17 bases not matched to a gene; V was cut back by 6 bases and J by 4 bases. Germline CDR1 reads DFQATT; CDR2 reads SNEGSKA (reference sequence).

V is TRBV19 and J is TRBJ1-2; possibly TRBD1 for D (5 bases). The CDR3 runs to 15 residues. Trimming removed 4 bases at V and 4 bases at J, with 16 bases between. CDR1 LNHDA and CDR2 SQIVND come from the germline V gene (reference sequence). CDR3 region: CASSTVGTVPYGYTF. CDR3 nucleotide sequence: TGTGCCAGTAGTACAGTTGGGACTGTACCCTATGGCTACACCTTC.

Ten or more counts support this clonotype. The V and J genes are TRBV28 and TRBJ2-1; 7 nucleotides match TRBD2. There are 16 residues in the CDR3. Germline assignment: CDR1 MDHEN and CDR2 SYDVKM. With 1 base clipped from V and 1 base from J, the junction kept 4 bases outside the gene matches. The CDR3 nucleotides read TGTGCCAGCAGTTTATCGGCTAGCGGATCCTACAATGAGCAGTTCTTC. Translated: CASSLSASGSYNEQFF.

The V call is TRBV29-1, the J call TRBJ2-1, with 8 bases matching TRBD2. J was trimmed by 4 bases and V by 6 bases; bases with no gene match: 8. CDR3 length equals 14 residues. Germline CDR1 reads SQVTM; CDR2 reads ANQGSEA. In DNA, the CDR3 is TGCAGCGTCGCCGGTACTAGCGGTTACAATGAGCAGTTCTTC. It translates to CSVAGTSGYNEQFF.

This clonotype showed up many times. This chain uses TRBV2 with TRBJ2-2, with D unresolved. Germline V gives CDR1 SNHLY, CDR2 FYNNEI. This CDR3 has 12 residues. Between the trimmed V and J ends, which lost 8 bases and 4 bases, there was a span of 8 bases. This chain's CDR3 is CASLDLTGELFF. CDR3 nucleotides: TGTGCCAGCTTGGACCTCACCGGGGAGCTGTTTTTT.

In this sample, this clonotype turned up many times. The genes are TRBV11-2 and TRBJ1-4; 7 bases map to TRBD1. The germline CDR1 and CDR2 sequences are SGHAT and FQNNGV. The CDR3 has 14 amino acids. Trimming took 5 bases from V and 3 from J; bases not matched to a gene: 3. CDR3 nucleotide sequence: TGTGCCAGCAGCCGGGACAGTTCTAATGAAAAACTGTTTTTT. Its protein is CASSRDSSNEKLFF. Together with reference TRBV11-2 and TRBJ1-4, the CDR3 gives the full variable domain: EAGVAQSPRYKIIEKRQSVAFWCNPISGHATLYWYQQILGQGPKLLIQFQNNGVVDDSQLPKDRFSAERLKGVDSTLKIQPAKLEDSAVYLCASSRDSSNEKLFFGSGTQLSVL.

This clonotype was found many times. The chain joins TRBV4-1 to TRBJ2-5; TRBD1 or TRBD2 may be the D gene (5 bases each). Germline loops: CDR1 MGHRA, CDR2 YSYEKL. There are 15 residues in the CDR3. V was trimmed by 4 bases and J by 5 bases, leaving 17 bases between them. CDR3 residues: CASSRTVGTAETQYF. DNA of the CDR3: TGCGCCAGCAGCCGTACGGTGGGGACGGCGGAGACCCAGTACTTC.

This chain joins TRBV5-1 and TRBJ1-3, with D unclear. CDR1 is SGHRS and CDR2 is YFSETQ in the germline V gene. CDR3 length: 16 amino acids. V was pared by 0 bases and J by 0 bases, with 10 bases between. In nucleotides, the CDR3 is TGCGCCAGCAGCTTGGAAGTTATGATCTCTGGAAACACCATATATTTT. Its protein product is CASSLEVMISGNTIYF.

Ten or more counts support this clonotype. The chain has TRBV3-1 and TRBJ2-2; unclear D gene. Per germline, CDR1 LGHDT and CDR2 YNNKEL (reference sequence). CDR3 size: 14 residues. Trimming stripped 4 bases from V and 6 bases from J, with 12 bases between. CDR3 loop: CASSPPDGPGELFF. For the CDR3, the DNA is TGTGCCAGCAGCCCCCCGGACGGGCCCGGGGAGCTGTTTTTT.

This clonotype was detected ten times or more. The chain joins TRBV20-1 to TRBJ2-5, with TRBD2 matching 11 bases. Germline V lookup: CDR1 DFQATT, CDR2 SNEGSKA (reference sequence). Losses at the gene ends were 6 bases for V and 6 bases for J; bases not matched to a gene: 9. The CDR3 contains 14 residues. This chain's CDR3 is CSAVAGGQGKTQYF. The CDR3 DNA follows: TGCAGTGCAGTAGCGGGGGGGCAGGGAAAGACCCAGTACTTC.

This clonotype was found many times. V gene TRBV28 combines with J gene TRBJ2-5; 10 bases are shared with TRBD1. CDR1 and CDR2 from the germline V gene are MDHEN and SYDVKM. CDR3 length equals 17 residues. V lost 5 bases, J lost 5 bases, and 14 bases stayed unmatched. This CDR3 reads CASSPREGTGDWETQYF. CDR3 sequence (DNA): TGTGCCAGCAGTCCGCGAGAGGGGACAGGGGATTGGGAGACCCAGTACTTC.

The J gene is TRBJ2-5, the V gene TRBV5-6; D gene unclear. Deletions cut 4 bases from V and 5 bases from J, with 15 bases between. The CDR3 contains 14 residues. Per the germline V gene, CDR1 is SGHDT and CDR2 is YYEEEE. The CDR3 reads CASSLLRLRETQYF. Here the CDR3 DNA reads TGTGCCAGCAGCCTTCTAAGGCTCCGGGAGACCCAGTACTTC. The variable domain in full, completed from reference TRBV5-6 and TRBJ2-5, reads DAGVTQSPTHLIKTRGQQVTLRCSPKSGHDTVSWYQQALGQGPQFIFQYYEEEERQRGNFPDRFSGHQFPNYSSELNVNALLLGDSALYLCASSLLRLRETQYFGPGTRLLVL.

This clonotype was detected ten times or more. The V and J genes are TRBV9 and TRBJ2-7, with TRBD2 matching over 11 bases. The CDR3 sequence is 15 residues long. The ends lost 3 bases at V and 1 base at J; junction bases unmatched: 3. The V gene's germline CDR1 is SGDLS and CDR2 YYNGEE. The CDR3 nucleotides are TGTGCCAGCAGCGACGGGACTAGCGGTTCCTACGAGCAGTACTTC. Translated, it gives CASSDGTSGSYEQYF.

There are a few counts of this clonotype. This chain joins TRBV5-1 and TRBJ2-1, with D perhaps assigned TRBD1 or TRBD2 (5 bases each). Germline assignment: CDR1 SGHRS and CDR2 YFSETQ. The ends were cut back, 3 bases at V and 5 bases at J, with 9 bases in the middle. The CDR3 contains 13 residues. The CDR3 bases are TGCGCCAGCAGCTGGGACGGAGACAATGAGCAGTTCTTC. It encodes CASSWDGDNEQFF.

The V call is TRBV5-1, the J call TRBJ1-2; the D gene is possibly TRBD1 (5 bases). Germline CDR1 is SGHRS and CDR2 is YFSETQ. The length of the CDR3 is 14 residues. V was trimmed by 0 bases and J by 3 bases, leaving 9 bases between them. This chain's CDR3 is CASSLDGADYGYTF. The CDR3 region has the DNA TGCGCCAGCAGCTTGGATGGGGCGGACTATGGCTACACCTTC.

Points on this clonotype: Given a much more abundant clone one base away, this may be a read error. The rearrangement links TRBV11-2 to TRBJ1-6; D is undetermined. The CDR3 consists of 16 residues. Per germline, CDR1 SGHAT and CDR2 FQNNGV. The CDR3 region has the DNA TGTACCAGCAGCTTAGATCTATTCTCCTATAATTCACCCCTCCACTTT. Protein sequence: CTSSLDLFSYNSPLHF.

This clonotype was counted at least ten times. The chain employs TRBV7-2 and TRBJ2-1, with 8 bases matching TRBD1. There are 19 residues in the CDR3. CDR1 and CDR2 from the germline V gene are SGHTA and FQGNSA. The V gene end was trimmed by 0 bases and the J gene end by 8 bases; junction bases not matched to a gene: 18. CDR3 sequence reads: CASSLAGNTGQGSAHEQFF. Written as DNA, the CDR3 is TGTGCCAGCAGCTTAGCGGGGAATACAGGACAGGGTTCCGCCCATGAGCAGTTCTTC.

This rearrangement joins TRBV6-4 to TRBJ1-5; D uncertain. The V and J ends lost 8 bases and 2 bases respectively, with 19 bases between them. CDR1 is MRHNA and CDR2 is SNTAGT in the germline V gene. The CDR3 runs to 16 residues. CDR3 nucleotide sequence: TGTGCCAGCCGTAACGACGGACTTTCAGGCAATCAGCCCCAGCATTTT. Translation: CASRNDGLSGNQPQHF.

This clonotype was counted only a few times. This chain uses TRBV25-1 with TRBJ1-1; D is uncertain. Germline CDR1 and CDR2: MGHDK and SYGVNS. This CDR3 has 13 amino acids. V lost 6 bases and J 4 bases, leaving 12 bases between the germline ends. The CDR3 DNA is TGTGCCAGCAGGCCCATTGGGAGCACTGAAGCTTTCTTT. This sequence encodes CASRPIGSTEAFF. The variable domain in full, completed from reference TRBV25-1 and TRBJ1-1, reads EADIYQTPRYLVIGTGKKITLECSQTMGHDKMYWYQQDPGMELHLIHYSYGVNSTEKGDLSSESTVSRIRTEHFPLTLESARPSHTSQYLCASRPIGSTEAFFGQGTRLTVV.

This clonotype has at least ten counts. This chain joins TRBV20-1 and TRBJ2-7; 7 positions match TRBD2. V lost 5 bases to trimming and J lost 3 bases; unmatched junction nucleotides: 1. This CDR3 contains 11 residues. Per germline, CDR1 DFQATT and CDR2 SNEGSKA (reference sequence). The CDR3 reads CSAGGVYEQYF. For the CDR3, the DNA is TGCAGTGCTGGGGGGGTCTACGAGCAGTACTTC.

The chain recombines TRBV4-2 with TRBJ2-5; 13 nucleotides line up with TRBD2. The CDR3 contains 15 residues. V was clipped by 4 bases and J by 4 bases; unmatched bases: 3. Germline lookup yields CDR1 LGHNA and CDR2 YNFKEQ. The CDR3 spells CASSPTSGGSETQYF. The DNA of the CDR3 is TGTGCCAGCAGCCCGACTAGCGGGGGGTCAGAGACCCAGTACTTC.

In its sample, this clonotype was seen once. The J gene is TRBJ2-3, the V gene TRBV11-2, with 9 bases identical to TRBD2. Trimming removed 2 bases from V and 4 bases from J; junction bases left unmatched: 10. This CDR3 is 17 amino acids long. CDR1 is SGHAT and CDR2 is FQNNGV in the germline V gene. CDR3 DNA sequence: TGTGCCAGCAGCTTAATTCTGCGCGGGAGGGTTCCAGATACGCAGTATTTT. Protein product: CASSLILRGRVPDTQYF.